Following are 19 T cell receptor beta chains from one sample sequenced in a study of CD8+CD57+ T cells in acquired aplastic anemia. Both TCR beta VDJ combination and CDR3 sequence profiling were carried out. Genomic DNA was the template for this profiling. MiXCR was run by TCRdb on the reads, yielding one entry per CDR3 protein. The sample contains around 180,000 distinct CDR3 sequences, about 50% of which appear only once. Previously, flow cytometry had revealed CD8+CD57+ cell expansion in the patients chosen for sequencing. The sequencing input was sorted CD4+, CD8+, or CD8+CD57+ T cells (not recorded which) from PBMCs. The receptor set was obtained from a human donor with aplastic anemia.

Many counts were recorded for this clonotype. The rearrangement uses TRBV12-3 or TRBV12-4 and TRBJ1-3; D is undetermined. The CDR3 runs to 14 residues. V was pared by 6 bases and J by 0 bases, with 9 bases between. As DNA, the CDR3 is TGTGCCAGCAGCCGCGGTAGCTCTGGAAACACCATATATTTT. Translating it yields CASSRGSSGNTIYF.

This chain uses TRBV5-1 with TRBJ2-1; the D is unclear. The CDR3 spans 9 residues. V was cut by 10 bases and J by 9 bases, with 8 bases left in between. From germline, CDR1 is SGHRS and CDR2 YFSETQ. The CDR3 nucleotides are TGCGCCTTTCTCGGTGAGCAGTTCTTC. Its protein is CAFLGEQFF.

Only a few counts were recorded for this clonotype. The V and J genes are TRBV10-3 and TRBJ2-7; 11 bases line up with TRBD2. CDR3 length: 16 amino acids. From germline, CDR1 is ENHRY and CDR2 SYGVKD. The V and J ends lost 4 bases and 0 bases, in that order; junction bases with no gene match: 5. Here the CDR3 DNA reads TGTGCCATCAGTGGGACTAGCGGGCAGAGCTCCTACGAGCAGTACTTC. It specifies CAISGTSGQSSYEQYF.

This clonotype was found many times. This rearrangement joins TRBV6-1 to TRBJ2-3; D is unclear. Per the germline V gene, CDR1 is MNHNS and CDR2 is SASEGT. V gave up 5 bases and J gave up 2 bases, with 5 bases separating them. This CDR3 has 12 amino acids. CDR3 in DNA: TGTGCCAGCAGTACAGCCACAGATACGCAGTATTTT. Its translation: CASSTATDTQYF.

This clonotype occurred many times. V gene TRBV5-4 combines with J gene TRBJ2-5, with TRBD1 matching 8 bases. Germline V CDR1 and CDR2: SGHNT, YYREEE (reference sequence). This CDR3 is built from 15 residues. Trimming took 5 bases from V and 5 from J; bases not matched to a gene: 11. The CDR3 is CASRARQGSTETQYF. In DNA form, the CDR3 reads TGTGCCAGCAGGGCCAGACAGGGGAGTACCGAGACCCAGTACTTC. Full variable domain (outside the CDR3, taken from reference TRBV5-4 and TRBJ2-5): ETGVTQSPTHLIKTRGQQVTLRCSSQSGHNTVSWYQQALGQGPQFIFQYYREEENGRGNFPPRFSGLQFPNYSSELNVNALELDDSALYLCASRARQGSTETQYFGPGTRLLVL.

The rearrangement uses TRBV20-1 and TRBJ2-3; 7 nucleotides match TRBD2. Per the germline V gene, CDR1 is DFQATT and CDR2 is SNEGSKA (reference sequence). This CDR3 has 15 amino acids. Trimming cost V 3 bases and J 7 bases; bases outside gene matches: 13. CDR3 amino acids: CSASRLALSRHTQYF. The DNA for the CDR3 is TGCAGTGCTAGTCGACTAGCCCTTTCTAGGCATACGCAGTATTTT.

In its sample, this clonotype was seen once. One end of the junction fails to match germline, which may point to a read error. The chain employs TRBV7-9 and TRBJ2-7; perhaps TRBD2 as D (5 bases). Germline V lookup: CDR1 SEHNR, CDR2 FQNEAQ (reference sequence). This CDR3 comprises 13 residues. CDR3 in DNA: TGTGACAGCAGCTTTCGGGGTGCCTACGAGCAGTACTTC. Translating it yields CDSSFRGAYEQYF.

This clonotype was observed a handful of times. The rearrangement links TRBV9 to TRBJ1-2; the D is unclear. Germline V gives CDR1 SGDLS, CDR2 YYNGEE. The CDR3 is 13 residues long. The V and J ends lost 0 bases and 4 bases respectively, with 7 bases between them. The chain's CDR3 is CASSVVAVYGYTF. The CDR3 nucleotides read TGTGCCAGCAGCGTAGTTGCAGTCTATGGCTACACCTTC.

In its sample, this clonotype was seen many times. The chain joins TRBV6-1 to TRBJ1-3; D is undetermined. The germline V gene encodes CDR1 MNHNS and CDR2 SASEGT. The CDR3 has 12 residues. Trimming removed 1 base at V and 4 bases at J, with 2 bases between. The CDR3, as DNA: TGTGCCAGCAGTGAAGTAGGAAACACCATATATTTT. This translates into CASSEVGNTIYF.

This clonotype appeared a single time. A clone one base away is much larger, so this may be a read error. CDR3: CSARGLVSRDTQYF. The CDR3 DNA reads TGCAGTGCTAGAGGTTTGGTTTCTAGGGATACGCAGTATTTT. The chain uses TRBV20-1 and TRBJ2-3; D not resolved. The CDR3 consists of 14 residues. V was cut by 1 base and J by 6 bases, with 14 bases left in between. Per the germline V gene, CDR1 is DFQATT and CDR2 is SNEGSKA (reference sequence).

This clonotype was recorded a few times. The chain carries TRBV4-2 and TRBJ1-3; no definite D call. With 4 bases removed from V and 1 base from J, the gap between germline ends came to 17 bases. This CDR3 comprises 17 residues. Germline-derived CDR1 and CDR2 are LGHNA and YNFKEQ. CDR3 in amino acids: CASSLSPREESGNTIYF. CDR3 in DNA: TGTGCCAGCAGCCTATCTCCCCGGGAAGAGTCTGGAAACACCATATATTTT.

Concerning this clonotype: One end of the junction is discordant with germline, which a read error may explain. This CDR3 reads CASSQGWVGEEKLFF. The CDR3 DNA sequence: TGCGCCAGCAGCCAAGGGTGGGTGGGAGAGGAAAAACTGTTTTTT. This chain joins TRBV7-8 and TRBJ1-4; no clear D gene. Germline V gives CDR1 SGHVS, CDR2 FQNEAQ. The CDR3 totals 15 residues. The whole variable domain, filled in from reference TRBV7-8 and TRBJ1-4, reads GAGVSQSPRYKVAKRGQDVALRCDPISGHVSLFWYQQALGQGPEFLTYFQNEAQLDKSGLPSDRFFAERPEGSVSTLKIQRTQQEDSAVYLCASSQGWVGEEKLFFGSGTQLSVL.

This clonotype occurred many times. The CDR3 DNA sequence: TGTGCCAGCAGTTTAAGCGCAGATACGCAGTATTTT. This gives the protein CASSLSADTQYF. The chain is built from TRBV27 and TRBJ2-3; no clear D. Looked up from germline, CDR1 is MNHEY and CDR2 is SMNVEV (reference sequence). Trimming removed 2 bases at V and 4 bases at J, with 4 bases between. The CDR3 runs 12 residues.

This clonotype was seen many times. The chain carries TRBV19 and TRBJ2-1, with 8 positions matching TRBD2. Trimming cost V 8 bases and J 4 bases; bases outside gene matches: 10. The germline gives CDR1 LNHDA, CDR2 SQIVND (reference sequence). The CDR3 extends over 15 amino acids. The CDR3 DNA sequence: TGTGCCAGTCGAATAGCGGGGCTGAGGTACAATGAGCAGTTCTTC. Its protein is CASRIAGLRYNEQFF.

On this clonotype itself: A much larger clone differs by one base, so this may be a read error. The chain combines TRBV7-9 with TRBJ2-5; TRBD2 agrees at 7 bases. The length of the CDR3 is 14 residues. The junction had 10 bases not matched to a gene; V was cut back by 8 bases and J by 4 bases. Germline CDR1 SEHNR, CDR2 FQNEAQ (reference sequence). The CDR3 protein is CASAPSGARETQYF. As DNA, the CDR3 is TGTGCCAGCGCCCCCAGCGGGGCCCGAGAGACCCAGTACTTC.

The genes are TRBV5-4 and TRBJ2-3; 12 nucleotides match TRBD2. This CDR3 is 18 amino acids long. Germline CDR1 reads SGHNT; CDR2 reads YYREEE (reference sequence). Trimming took 3 bases from V and 4 from J; bases not matched to a gene: 12. The CDR3 region has the DNA TGTGCCAGCAGCTCGGCCGCTCTAGCGGGAGGGCCGTCAGATACGCAGTATTTT. As protein: CASSSAALAGGPSDTQYF.

The CDR3 loop reads CASSSGRAYEQYF. The CDR3 DNA reads TGTGCCAGCAGCTCCGGACGGGCCTACGAGCAGTACTTC. This chain uses TRBV7-9 with TRBJ2-7; D gene ambiguous. Germline values: CDR1 SEHNR, CDR2 FQNEAQ (reference sequence). The CDR3 runs 13 residues. V lost 4 bases to trimming and J lost 2 bases, with 9 bases between them. Full variable domain (rest looked up from reference TRBV7-9 and TRBJ2-7): DTGVSQNPRHKITKRGQNVTFRCDPISEHNRLYWYRQTLGQGPEFLTYFQNEAQLEKSRLLSDRFSAERPKGSFSTLEIQRTEQGDSAMYLCASSSGRAYEQYFGPGTRLTVT.

This clonotype was seen at least ten times. This sequence joins TRBV19 and TRBJ2-5; a weak D match, TRBD1 (6 bases). Germline V gene data show CDR1 as LNHDA and CDR2 as SQIVND (reference sequence). Trimming took 5 bases from V and 5 from J, leaving 21 bases between them. The CDR3 extends over 16 amino acids. The CDR3 region has the DNA TGTGCCAGTAGTTTAGGACAGTCGGTTCTCGGGGAGACCCAGTACTTC. Translated, it gives CASSLGQSVLGETQYF. Variable domain in full (rest from reference TRBV19 and TRBJ2-5): DGGITQSPKYLFRKEGQNVTLSCEQNLNHDAMYWYRQDPGQGLRLIYYSQIVNDFQKGDIAEGYSVSREKKESFPLTVTSAQKNPTAFYLCASSLGQSVLGETQYFGPGTRLLVL.

This chain connects TRBV5-1 to TRBJ2-1; 9 bases fit TRBD2. CDR1 is SGHRS, CDR2 YFSETQ, per germline. V shed 4 bases, J shed 2 bases, and the junction held 7 bases outside the gene matches. This CDR3 contains 16 residues. The CDR3 DNA is TGCGCCAGCAGCCTCCTGGGCGGGGGGGCCTACAATGAGCAGTTCTTC. It translates to CASSLLGGGAYNEQFF.